The 10 T cell receptor beta chains listed next were all sequenced from one sample in a study of blood T cell repertoires in COVID-19 (dated by TCRdb to 2019 to 2021). Receptor libraries were prepared by the immunoSEQ multiplex PCR assay. Here the immuneACCESS table is served through TCRdb, limited to in-frame sequences with V and J called. Missing clones are a known gap in these copies; in checked studies unresolved V genes cover under half, and the rest lacks a known reason. For this sample there are about 260,000 clones; 83% appear just once. The leading ten clones occupy approximately 10% of the sample. Sequencing used peripheral blood. These receptor sequences come from a woman aged 45 to 65 who had recovered from COVID-19.

The chain uses TRBV6-6 and TRBJ1-3, with 7 bases that match TRBD1. The CDR3 runs 14 residues. CDR1 is MNHNY, CDR2 SVGAGI, per germline (reference sequence). With V trimmed by 6 bases and J by 0 bases, 2 bases remained unmatched. DNA for the CDR3: TGTGCCAGCAGGGGACAGAGCTCTGGAAACACCATATATTTT. Residues: CASRGQSSGNTIYF.

J is TRBJ2-2 and V is TRBV29-1; 8 bases are a match to TRBD1. The CDR3 consists of 15 residues. Germline V gene data show CDR1 as SQVTM and CDR2 as ANQGSEA. V shed 7 bases and J 2 bases; nucleotides not matched to a gene: 9. The CDR3 spells CSARPRGRNTGELFF. The CDR3 region has the DNA TGCAGCGCTCGACCCAGGGGGCGCAACACCGGGGAGCTGTTTTTT.

The V call is TRBV30, the J call TRBJ1-6, with D tentatively TRBD1 (5 bases). This CDR3 contains 12 residues. CDR1 is GTSNPN, CDR2 SVGIG, per germline (reference sequence). Trimming removed 3 bases at V and 8 bases at J, with 8 bases between. Here the CDR3 DNA reads TGTGCCTGGAGGGGGGGGGATTCACCCCTCCACTTT. This codes for CAWRGGDSPLHF.

The CDR3 is CASRGHYYNEQFF. In nucleotides, the CDR3 is TGTGCCAGCAGGGGACACTACTACAATGAGCAGTTCTTC. The chain uses TRBV2 and TRBJ2-1, with TRBD1 as a possible D gene (6 bases). The V gene lost 6 bases and the J gene lost 3 bases, with 9 bases spanning the gap. The germline V gene has CDR1 SNHLY and CDR2 FYNNEI. This CDR3 has 13 amino acids. Full variable domain (outside the CDR3, taken from reference TRBV2 and TRBJ2-1): EPEVTQTPSHQVTQMGQEVILRCVPISNHLYFYWYRQILGQKVEFLVSFYNNEISEKSEIFDDQFSVERPDGSNFTLKIRSTKLEDSAMYFCASRGHYYNEQFFGPGTRLTVL.

The rearrangement uses TRBV27 and TRBJ2-1, with 11 positions matching TRBD2. The CDR3 is 15 residues long. Germline CDR1 is MNHEY and CDR2 is SMNVEV (reference sequence). The J segment lost 4 bases and the V segment lost 6 bases, leaving 5 bases of the junction unmatched. The CDR3 here is CASSGLAGPYNEQFF. Here the CDR3 DNA reads TGTGCCAGCAGCGGACTAGCGGGTCCTTACAATGAGCAGTTCTTC.

The genes are TRBV27 and TRBJ1-1; TRBD1 aligns across 8 bases. V dropped 3 bases and J dropped 1; count of bases not matched to a gene: 1. From germline, CDR1 is MNHEY and CDR2 SMNVEV (reference sequence). The CDR3 totals 14 residues. The CDR3 DNA reads TGTGCCAGCAGTTTTGACAGGGGGAACACTGAAGCTTTCTTT. Protein product: CASSFDRGNTEAFF.

This clone came up a few times. The same CDR3 is also encoded by other DNA sequences in this sample. The V gene is TRBV7-3, the J gene TRBJ1-1, with D tentatively TRBD1 (6 bases). Trimming removed 4 bases from V and 6 bases from J, with 12 bases in between. The CDR3 loop spans 13 amino acids. Germline V gene sequence: CDR1 SGHTA, CDR2 FQGTGA. CDR3 coding DNA: TGTGCCAGCAGCTCCACAGGGACGTCTGAAGCTTTCTTT. This encodes CASSSTGTSEAFF.

The chain has TRBV6-2 or TRBV6-3 and TRBJ2-2; tentative D call: TRBD1 (5 bases). Trimming pared 7 bases from V and 1 base from J, leaving 16 bases between. CDR3 length: 16 amino acids. Germline-derived CDR1 and CDR2 are MNHEY and SVGEGT. In DNA, the CDR3 is TGTGCCAGCACCCCACACGGGCAGGGGAACACCGGGGAGCTGTTTTTT. Its translation: CASTPHGQGNTGELFF.

The gene calls are TRBV19 and TRBJ2-7; 9 positions agree with TRBD2. The CDR3 extends over 13 amino acids. CDR1 is LNHDA and CDR2 is SQIVND in the germline V gene (reference sequence). J was trimmed by 6 bases and V by 6 bases; bases with no gene match: 6. The CDR3 protein is CASRLAGAGEQYF. CDR3 nucleotide sequence: TGTGCCAGTAGATTAGCGGGAGCGGGCGAGCAGTACTTC.

The chain carries TRBV2 and TRBJ2-3, with 10 bases that match TRBD2. Germline CDR1 and CDR2: SNHLY and FYNNEI. The CDR3 totals 16 residues. With 4 bases clipped from V and 4 bases from J, the junction kept 8 bases outside the gene matches. This CDR3 is CASSGILAGASDTQYF. For the CDR3, the DNA is TGTGCCAGCAGTGGGATCCTAGCGGGGGCCTCAGATACGCAGTATTTT.